Listed below are T cell receptor beta chains from one sample, sequenced in a study of OX40 agonist ivuxolimab in advanced cancers. This table comes from immunoSEQ multiplex PCR, and its TCRdb copy is limited to in-frame clones, with some not included. There are approximately 70,000 clones in the sample; roughly 87% occur only once, and under 1.5% lies in the top ten. Material: CD4+ or CD8+ T cells sorted from blood, obtained in a trial of the OX40 agonist ivuxolimab. These receptors originate from an adult with an advanced solid tumor such as melanoma, head and neck, liver or kidney cancer. CDR3s include the opening cysteine and the closing phenylalanine or tryptophan. D genes are given only for firm matches. Some rows mark clone size as missing; the rest say once, few, many or name a class of expanded clone.

abundance	v_gene	j_gene	d_gene	CDR3aa	CDR3nt
-	TRBV15	TRBJ1-1	-	CATSSTENTEAFF	TGTGCCACCAGCAGCACAGAGAACACTGAAGCTTTCTTT
-	TRBV4-1	TRBJ1-3	TRBD1	CASSQAIPRTGRISGNTIYF	TGCGCCAGCAGCCAAGCCATCCCCCGGACAGGACGCATATCTGGAAACACCATATATTTT
-	TRBV9	TRBJ2-1	-	CASSVDGGPFGQFF	TGTGCCAGCAGCGTAGATGGGGGGCCGTTCGGGCAGTTCTTC
-	TRBV18	TRBJ2-5	-	CASSLRQSQETQYF	TGTGCCAGCTCTCTTAGACAGTCTCAAGAGACCCAGTACTTC
-	TRBV6-1	TRBJ1-2	-	CASRTGSTGYGYTF	TGTGCCAGCAGGACCGGGTCAACGGGATATGGCTACACCTTC
-	TRBV7-9	TRBJ1-2	-	CASSSGGGLQHNYGYTF	TGTGCCAGCAGCTCCGGCGGAGGTTTACAACATAACTATGGCTACACCTTC
-	TRBV5-1	TRBJ1-1	-	CASSLIQGGNTEAFF	TGCGCCAGCAGCTTGATACAGGGAGGAAACACTGAAGCTTTCTTT
-	TRBV14	TRBJ2-7	TRBD2	CASSPRRTSGAEQYF	TGTGCCAGCAGCCCAAGACGGACTAGCGGGGCCGAGCAGTACTTC
once	TRBV18	TRBJ2-7	-	CASSQSRGGYEQYF	TGTGCCAGCTCACAGTCGCGAGGGGGCTACGAGCAGTACTTC
once	TRBV30	TRBJ1-3	-	CAWSSIGNTIYF	TGTGCCTGGAGTAGTATCGGGAACACCATATATTTT
-	TRBV19	TRBJ2-3	-	CASSIKGSGDTQYF	TGTGCCAGTAGTATCAAAGGGTCAGGGGATACGCAGTATTTT
-	TRBV5-1	TRBJ2-3	-	CASGRLAVTDTQYF	TGCGCCAGCGGGCGATTAGCAGTCACAGATACGCAGTATTTT
few	TRBV9	TRBJ1-1	-	CASSVGDTEAFF	TGTGCCAGCAGCGTAGGAGACACTGAAGCTTTCTTT
-	TRBV7-6	TRBJ2-7	TRBD2	CASSRLAGGPLGEQYF	TGTGCCAGCAGCCGACTAGCGGGAGGGCCCTTGGGCGAGCAGTACTTC
once	TRBV4-1	TRBJ1-2	TRBD1	CASSLQDRGYGYTF	TGCGCCAGCAGCCTCCAGGACAGGGGGTATGGCTACACCTTC
-	TRBV10-3	TRBJ1-1	TRBD1	CAIGRDRVVAEAFF	TGTGCCATCGGACGGGACAGGGTTGTAGCTGAAGCTTTCTTT
-	TRBV7-6	TRBJ2-2	TRBD2	CASSTGLAFGELFF	TGTGCCAGCAGCACCGGACTAGCGTTTGGGGAGCTGTTTTTT
-	TRBV9	TRBJ2-1	TRBD2	CASSVLSGGWGNEQFF	TGTGCCAGCAGCGTCCTTAGCGGGGGGTGGGGCAATGAGCAGTTCTTC
-	TRBV5-1	TRBJ1-3	TRBD1	CASSFSRQGTGNTIYF	TGCGCCAGCAGCTTCTCACGACAGGGGACTGGAAACACCATATATTTT
-	TRBV6-1	TRBJ2-1	-	CASSESGGSSYNEQFF	TGTGCCAGCAGTGAAAGTGGGGGAAGCTCCTACAATGAGCAGTTCTTC
-	TRBV14	TRBJ2-1	-	CASSLGNRVADEQFF	TGTGCCAGCAGCCTGGGGAACAGGGTAGCGGATGAGCAGTTCTTC
-	TRBV18	TRBJ2-5	-	CASSPLQGQETQYF	TGTGCCAGCTCACCACTCCAGGGGCAAGAGACCCAGTACTTC